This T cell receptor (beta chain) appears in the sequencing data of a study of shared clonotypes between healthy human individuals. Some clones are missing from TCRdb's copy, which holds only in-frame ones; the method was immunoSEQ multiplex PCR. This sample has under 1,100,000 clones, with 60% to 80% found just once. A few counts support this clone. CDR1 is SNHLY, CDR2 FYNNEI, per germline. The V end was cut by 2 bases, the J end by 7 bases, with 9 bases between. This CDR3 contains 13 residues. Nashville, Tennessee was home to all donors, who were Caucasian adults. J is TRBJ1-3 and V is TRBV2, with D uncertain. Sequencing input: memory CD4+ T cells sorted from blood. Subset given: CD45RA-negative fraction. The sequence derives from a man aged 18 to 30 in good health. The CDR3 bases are TGTGCCAGCAGTGAATACACCAGGAACACCATATATTTT. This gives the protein CASSEYTRNTIYF.